The 25 T cell receptor beta chains below were found in one sample sequenced in a study of Ad26.COV2.S vaccination and SARS-CoV-2 variants. The method was immunoSEQ multiplex PCR; TCRdb's version includes in-frame clones alone and lacks a portion of them. The repertoire holds about 450,000 clones, with nearly 90% as singletons. The treatment denotes: over 15 received Ad26.COV2.S at low or high dose, single or two shots; about 5 received placebo; per-sample allocation not given. Day 63 following the first vaccine or placebo injection was when the samples were taken. The sample consisted of peripheral blood, taken in a trial of Ad26.COV2.S vaccine versus placebo. Receptors originate from a person aged 18-60 years who received the Ad26.COV2.S COVID-19 vaccine or a placebo.

The V gene is TRBV27, the J gene TRBJ1-2; D remains unclear. Germline V gene data show CDR1 as MNHEY and CDR2 as SMNVEV (reference sequence). CDR3 length equals 16 residues. With 0 bases removed from V and 5 bases from J, the gap between germline ends came to 16 bases. The chain's CDR3 is CASSLSGFGEIYGYTF. CDR3 DNA: TGTGCCAGCAGTTTATCAGGGTTCGGTGAGATATATGGCTACACCTTC.

DNA of the CDR3: TGTGCCAGCAGTGTTCGGGACAGCCCTTCTGGGGGGAGCAATCAGCCCCAGCATTTT. Residues: CASSVRDSPSGGSNQPQHF. The chain recombines TRBV6-1 with TRBJ1-5; TRBD1 agrees at 7 bases. The CDR3 contains 19 residues. Per the germline V gene, CDR1 is MNHNS and CDR2 is SASEGT. V trimming: 4 bases; J trimming: 1 base; junction bases outside the gene matches: 16.

The J gene is TRBJ1-1, the V gene TRBV5-6; 10 bases fit TRBD1. Germline-derived CDR1 and CDR2 are SGHDT and YYEEEE. J lost 6 bases, V lost 4 bases, and 9 bases had no gene match. This CDR3 spans 15 amino acids. CDR3 sequence reads: CASSLPWGQGPEAFF. The DNA of the CDR3 is TGTGCCAGCAGCCTGCCTTGGGGACAGGGGCCTGAAGCTTTCTTT.

This chain connects TRBV3-1 (or the pseudogene TRBV3-2) to TRBJ2-7, with TRBD2 matching over 10 bases. The CDR3 totals 19 residues. The V gene end was trimmed by 2 bases and the J gene end by 5 bases; junction bases not matched to a gene: 18. Germline V lookup: CDR1 LGHDT, CDR2 YNNKEL (reference sequence). CDR3 sequence (DNA): TGTGCCAGCAGCCAAAGGGCTAGCGGGAGAACAGGGGGGCGGGACGAGCAGTACGTC. Amino acids: CASSQRASGRTGGRDEQYV.

This sequence joins TRBV6-5 and TRBJ1-1; D remains ambiguous. The CDR3 runs 15 residues. The V and J ends lost 7 bases and 3 bases respectively, with 18 bases between them. Germline-derived CDR1 and CDR2 are MNHEY and SVGAGI. As DNA, the CDR3 is TGTGCCAGCACTCAGAAGGGCGTCGGGGACACTGAAGCTTTCTTT. It codes for CASTQKGVGDTEAFF.

The V call is TRBV6-5, the J call TRBJ2-7; 7 nucleotides match TRBD1. This CDR3 spans 13 amino acids. The germline CDR1 and CDR2 sequences are MNHEY and SVGAGI. Trimming at V came to 10 bases and at J to 5 bases, leaving 11 bases not matched to a gene. DNA for the CDR3: TGTGCCACTCGACAGGGTCTGGTCGACGAGCAGTACTTC. It specifies CATRQGLVDEQYF.

In this sample, this clone turned up once. The chain couples TRBV6-2 or TRBV6-3 to TRBJ2-7, with D possibly being TRBD1 or TRBD2 (6 bases each). Looked up from germline, CDR1 is MNHEY and CDR2 is SVGEGT. This CDR3 has 16 residues. Trimming left V 0 bases short and J 0 bases short, with 12 bases between. CDR3 amino acids: CASSYSIGGLSYEQYF. CDR3 DNA sequence: TGTGCCAGCAGTTACTCGATAGGGGGGCTCTCCTACGAGCAGTACTTC.

The chain couples TRBV6-6 to TRBJ2-5, with 9 bases fitting TRBD2. Germline CDR1 MNHNY, CDR2 SVGAGI (reference sequence). V gave up 6 bases and J gave up 3 bases; unmatched junction bases: 8. The CDR3 spans 15 residues. The CDR3 region is CASRQAGGLEETQYF. The CDR3 nucleotides are TGTGCCAGCAGACAAGCGGGGGGCCTAGAAGAGACCCAGTACTTC.

The chain uses TRBV25-1 and TRBJ2-6, with D unresolved. Germline CDR1 and CDR2: MGHDK and SYGVNS. V was cut by 3 bases and J by 2 bases, with 2 bases left in between. There are 13 residues in the CDR3. The CDR3 loop reads CASSETGANVLTF. CDR3 nucleotide sequence: TGTGCCAGCAGTGAGACTGGGGCCAACGTCCTGACTTTC.

The chain carries TRBV27 and TRBJ2-1; D call uncertain. Trimming stripped 4 bases from V and 0 bases from J, with 4 bases between. The germline V gene encodes CDR1 MNHEY and CDR2 SMNVEV (reference sequence). This CDR3 has 13 amino acids. CDR3 loop: CASSSSSYNEQFF. The CDR3 DNA reads as TGTGCCAGCAGTTCGAGCTCCTACAATGAGCAGTTCTTC.

This chain connects TRBV2 to TRBJ1-5; 9 nucleotides match TRBD1. V was clipped by 6 bases and J by 4 bases; unmatched bases: 4. The CDR3 extends over 14 amino acids. The germline gives CDR1 SNHLY, CDR2 FYNNEI. DNA of the CDR3: TGTGCCAGCAGGAGGGACAGGGTAAATCAGCCCCAGCATTTT. Protein: CASRRDRVNQPQHF.

The chain has TRBV9 and TRBJ2-2; the match to TRBD2 covers 8 bases. This CDR3 has 16 residues. With V trimmed by 0 bases and J by 6 bases, 7 bases remained unmatched. Germline values: CDR1 SGDLS, CDR2 YYNGEE. CDR3 residues: CASSVGGTSGSGELFF. Written as DNA, the CDR3 is TGTGCCAGCAGCGTAGGTGGTACTAGCGGATCCGGGGAGCTGTTTTTT.

This chain connects TRBV7-2 to TRBJ1-1; D is undetermined. The V gene's germline CDR1 is SGHTA and CDR2 FQGNSA. V shed 1 base and J shed 1 base, with 7 bases lying between them. The CDR3 loop spans 14 amino acids. CDR3 region: CASSLGQANTEAFF. The CDR3 DNA reads as TGTGCCAGCAGCTTAGGTCAGGCGAACACTGAAGCTTTCTTT.

The chain is built from TRBV16 and TRBJ2-2; D gene ambiguous. V was cut by 1 base and J by 6 bases, with 9 bases left in between. This CDR3 comprises 14 residues. Looked up from germline, CDR1 is KGHSY and CDR2 is FQNENV. CDR3 protein: CASSQFGNSGELFF. The CDR3 DNA reads as TGTGCCAGCAGCCAATTTGGCAATTCCGGGGAGCTGTTTTTT. The variable domain in full, with the rest retrieved from reference TRBV16 and TRBJ2-2, is GEEVAQTPKHLVRGEGQKAKLYCAPIKGHSYVFWYQQVLKNEFKFLISFQNENVFDETGMPKERFSAKCLPNSPCSLEIQATKLEDSAVYFCASSQFGNSGELFFGEGSRLTVL.

The chain uses TRBV7-9 and TRBJ2-7; 8 bases agree with TRBD2. V was pared by 2 bases and J by 11 bases, with 5 bases of the junction left unmatched. Germline lookup yields CDR1 SEHNR and CDR2 FQNEAQ (reference sequence). The CDR3 covers 12 residues. The CDR3 nucleotides read TGTGCCAGCAGCTTATCGGGGGGGCAGGAGTACGTC. This translates into CASSLSGGQEYV.

This chain connects TRBV5-4 to TRBJ1-1, with D hard to call. Between the trimmed V and J ends, which lost 4 bases and 3 bases, there was a span of 7 bases. This CDR3 contains 12 residues. CDR1 SGHNT and CDR2 YYREEE come from the germline V gene (reference sequence). Here the CDR3 DNA reads TGTGCCAGCAGCGCGGTCGACACTGAAGCTTTCTTT. Protein product: CASSAVDTEAFF.

The gene calls are TRBV18 and TRBJ1-1; TRBD1 is a possible D gene (6 bases). V shed 2 bases and J shed 1 base, with 11 bases lying between them. The length of the CDR3 is 15 residues. Germline CDR1 is KGHSH and CDR2 is LQKENI. CDR3 DNA sequence: TGTGCCAGCTCACCAGCCGGGACAACGAACACTGAAGCTTTCTTT. It is translated as CASSPAGTTNTEAFF. Supplemented by reference TRBV18 and TRBJ1-1, the full variable domain reads NAGVMQNPRHLVRRRGQEARLRCSPMKGHSHVYWYRQLPEEGLKFMVYLQKENIIDESGMPKERFSAEFPKEGPSILRIQQVVRGDSAAYFCASSPAGTTNTEAFFGQGTRLTVV.

This chain connects TRBV4-1 to TRBJ2-6; D call uncertain. The CDR3 covers 17 residues. Germline CDR1 MGHRA, CDR2 YSYEKL. The ends were cut back, 1 base at V and 0 bases at J, with 10 bases in the middle. The CDR3 sequence: CASSQVNRYSGANVLTF. Here the CDR3 DNA reads TGCGCCAGCAGCCAAGTCAACAGATACTCTGGGGCCAACGTCCTGACTTTC.

This sequence joins TRBV27 and TRBJ2-2, with D possibly matching TRBD2 (5 bases). V lost 3 bases and J lost 3, with 17 bases in between. The CDR3 runs to 17 residues. Germline V gives CDR1 MNHEY, CDR2 SMNVEV (reference sequence). CDR3 in DNA: TGTGCCAGCAGTTTTACGGTGGGAAACGGGGACACCGGGGAGCTGTTTTTT. Amino acid sequence: CASSFTVGNGDTGELFF.

This chain joins TRBV5-1 and TRBJ1-1; D is ambiguous. CDR1 and CDR2 from the germline V gene are SGHRS and YFSETQ. The CDR3 consists of 12 residues. V was cut by 4 bases and J by 6 bases, with 10 bases left in between. CDR3 region: CASSQSSSEAFF. The CDR3 DNA is TGCGCCAGCAGCCAAAGTTCCTCTGAAGCTTTCTTT.

The gene calls are TRBV29-1 and TRBJ2-1, with D unresolved. V was shortened by 4 bases and J by 13 bases, with 17 bases between the two germline ends. The CDR3 loop spans 12 amino acids. Germline V gene sequence: CDR1 SQVTM, CDR2 ANQGSEA. CDR3: CSVGLPIASQFF. CDR3 in DNA: TGCAGCGTTGGTTTACCTATCGCGTCTCAGTTCTTC.

The chain links TRBV29-1 to TRBJ2-4; no firm D call. Germline lookup yields CDR1 SQVTM and CDR2 ANQGSEA. CDR3 length: 13 residues. V gave up 6 bases and J gave up 6 bases, with 15 bases separating them. CDR3 amino acids: CSVRTFLGNIQYF. The CDR3 DNA follows: TGCAGCGTAAGAACTTTTCTGGGAAACATTCAGTACTTC.

This clone showed up many times. The chain recombines TRBV7-9 with TRBJ1-2; 8 bases agree with TRBD1. CDR1 is SEHNR, CDR2 FQNEAQ, per germline (reference sequence). There are 13 residues in the CDR3. Trimming cost V 8 bases and J 4 bases; bases outside gene matches: 6. This CDR3 is CASHATGAYGYTF. CDR3 bases: TGTGCCAGCCACGCGACAGGGGCCTATGGCTACACCTTC.

The chain carries TRBV15 and TRBJ1-5, with D possibly matching TRBD1 (6 bases). Per germline, CDR1 LNHNV and CDR2 YYDKDF (reference sequence). The germline V and J ends were trimmed by 3 bases and 0 bases, with 18 bases remaining between them. The CDR3 is 18 amino acids. CDR3 loop: CATSSLRGAANSNQPQHF. The CDR3 DNA sequence: TGTGCCACCAGCAGCCTCAGGGGTGCAGCGAATAGCAATCAGCCCCAGCATTTT.

The chain couples TRBV28 to TRBJ1-4; 7 bases align to TRBD1. CDR1 MDHEN and CDR2 SYDVKM come from the germline V gene. V lost 6 bases and J lost 6; bases outside the gene matches: 10. This CDR3 spans 15 amino acids. The CDR3 spells CASSIRAGGDEKLFF. In DNA form, the CDR3 reads TGTGCCAGCAGCATCCGGGCAGGGGGGGATGAAAAACTGTTTTTT.